This T cell receptor beta chain was identified in a study of T-cell reconstitution after alpha-beta-depleted transplantation in children. General observations from the study: Elevated TCRbeta diversity at day 60 was traced, in some patients, to surviving recipient T cells and thymic progenitors. Most T-cell counts and diversity one year after the transplant came from T cells that were newly produced. Expanded graft clones numbering several hundred reportedly gave rise to alpha-beta T cells about two months after transplant.

Deletions cut 8 bases from V and 3 bases from J, with 7 bases between. The germline gives CDR1 DFQATT, CDR2 SNEGSKA (reference sequence). There are 10 residues in the CDR3. Unique molecular identifiers were incorporated during preparation of the TCRbeta library. TCRdb reanalysed the PCR reads using MiXCR and keeps one entry per CDR3 protein. There are approximately 18,000 distinct CDR3 sequences in the sample; around 13% occur only once, and 35% lies in the top ten. Regarding this clonotype: Antigen unknown.

This chain joins TRBV20-1 and TRBJ1-1, with D unresolved. The material was PBMCs, mostly from graft donor cells, obtained 60 days after TCRalphabeta/CD19-depleted stem cell transplant. The origin of this receptor is a female patient aged 2-10 years who had a stem cell transplant for congenital amegakaryocytic thrombocytopenia, so the T cells may come from the graft donor. Written as DNA, the CDR3 is TGCAGTTGTGGTTACACTGAAGCTTTCTTT. It translates to CSCGYTEAFF.